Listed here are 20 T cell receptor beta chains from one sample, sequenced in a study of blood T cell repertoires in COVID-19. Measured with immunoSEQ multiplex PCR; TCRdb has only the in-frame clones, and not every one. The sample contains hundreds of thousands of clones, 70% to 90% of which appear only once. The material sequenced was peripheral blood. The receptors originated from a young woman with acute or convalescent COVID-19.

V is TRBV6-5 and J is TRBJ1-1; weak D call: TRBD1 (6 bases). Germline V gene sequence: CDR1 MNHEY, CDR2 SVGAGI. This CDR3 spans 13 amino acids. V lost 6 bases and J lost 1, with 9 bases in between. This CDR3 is CASRRGQNTEAFF. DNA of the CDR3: TGTGCCAGCAGGAGGGGACAGAACACTGAAGCTTTCTTT.

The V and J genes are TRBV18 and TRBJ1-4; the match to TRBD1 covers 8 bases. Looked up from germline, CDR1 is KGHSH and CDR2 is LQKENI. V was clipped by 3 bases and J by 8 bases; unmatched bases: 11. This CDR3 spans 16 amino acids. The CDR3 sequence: CASSPRQPRGREKLFF. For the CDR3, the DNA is TGTGCCAGCTCACCCAGACAACCCAGGGGGCGAGAAAAACTGTTTTTT.

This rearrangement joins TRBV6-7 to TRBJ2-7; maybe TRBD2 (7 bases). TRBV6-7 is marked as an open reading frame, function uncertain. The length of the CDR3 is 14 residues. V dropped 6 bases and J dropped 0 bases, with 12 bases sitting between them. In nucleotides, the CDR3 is TGTGCCAGCAGGGCGGGGGCCCCCTCCTACGAGCAGTACTTC. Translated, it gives CASRAGAPSYEQYF.

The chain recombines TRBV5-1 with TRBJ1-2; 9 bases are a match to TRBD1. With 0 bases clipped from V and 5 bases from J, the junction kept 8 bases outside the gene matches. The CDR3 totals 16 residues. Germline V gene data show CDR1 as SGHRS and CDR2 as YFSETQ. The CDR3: CASSLGGTGSEYGYTF. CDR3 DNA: TGCGCCAGCAGCTTGGGGGGGACAGGGTCTGAATATGGCTACACCTTC.

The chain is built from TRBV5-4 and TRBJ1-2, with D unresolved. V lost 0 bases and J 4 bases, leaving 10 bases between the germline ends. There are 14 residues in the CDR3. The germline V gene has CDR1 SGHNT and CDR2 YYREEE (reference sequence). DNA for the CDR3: TGTGCCAGCAGCTTGGGCGGGTTTCTCTATGGCTACACCTTC. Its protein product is CASSLGGFLYGYTF.

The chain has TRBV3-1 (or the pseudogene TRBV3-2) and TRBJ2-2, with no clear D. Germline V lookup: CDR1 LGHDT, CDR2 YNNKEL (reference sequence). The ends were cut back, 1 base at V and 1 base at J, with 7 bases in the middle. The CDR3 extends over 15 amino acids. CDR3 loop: CASSQAVVNTGELFF. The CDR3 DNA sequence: TGTGCCAGCAGCCAAGCGGTGGTGAACACCGGGGAGCTGTTTTTT.

The CDR3 spells CASSQGPVSYEQYF. The CDR3 DNA reads TGTGCCAGCAGCCAAGGTCCAGTCTCCTACGAGCAGTACTTC. The chain couples TRBV3-1 (or the pseudogene TRBV3-2) to TRBJ2-7; D uncertain. V shed 1 base and J shed 0 bases, with 7 bases lying between them. The CDR3 loop spans 14 amino acids. The V gene's germline CDR1 is LGHDT and CDR2 YNNKEL (reference sequence).

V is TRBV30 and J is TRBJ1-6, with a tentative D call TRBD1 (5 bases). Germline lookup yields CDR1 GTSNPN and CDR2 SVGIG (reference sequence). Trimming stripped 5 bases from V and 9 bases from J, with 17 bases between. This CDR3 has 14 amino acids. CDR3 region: CAWSPQGMGSPLHF. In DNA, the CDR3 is TGTGCCTGGTCGCCCCAGGGAATGGGTTCACCCCTCCACTTT.

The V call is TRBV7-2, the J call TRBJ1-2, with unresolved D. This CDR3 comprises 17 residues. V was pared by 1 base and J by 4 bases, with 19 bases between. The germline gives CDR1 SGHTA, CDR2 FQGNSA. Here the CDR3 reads CASSLGERLRRFYGYTF. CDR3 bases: TGTGCCAGCAGCTTAGGGGAGCGACTCCGACGATTCTATGGCTACACCTTC.

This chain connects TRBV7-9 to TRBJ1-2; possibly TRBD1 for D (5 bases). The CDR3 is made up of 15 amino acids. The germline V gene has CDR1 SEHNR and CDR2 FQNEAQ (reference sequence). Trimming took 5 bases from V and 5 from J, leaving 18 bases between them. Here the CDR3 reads CASSELRVSPYGYTF. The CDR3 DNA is TGTGCCAGCAGCGAACTCAGGGTTTCCCCTTATGGCTACACCTTC.

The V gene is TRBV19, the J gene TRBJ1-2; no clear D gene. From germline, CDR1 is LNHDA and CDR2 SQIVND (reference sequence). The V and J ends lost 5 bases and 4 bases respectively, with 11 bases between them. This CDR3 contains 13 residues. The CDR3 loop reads CASSYGLGYGYTF. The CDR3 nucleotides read TGTGCCAGTAGTTACGGTCTCGGCTATGGCTACACCTTC.

This CDR3 is CSVARGLNTEAFF. DNA of the CDR3: TGCAGCGTCGCGAGAGGGCTGAACACTGAAGCTTTCTTT. The chain couples TRBV29-1 to TRBJ1-1, with no clear D. V lost 6 bases, J lost 0 bases, and 11 bases lay in between. The CDR3 has 13 residues. The germline gives CDR1 SQVTM, CDR2 ANQGSEA.

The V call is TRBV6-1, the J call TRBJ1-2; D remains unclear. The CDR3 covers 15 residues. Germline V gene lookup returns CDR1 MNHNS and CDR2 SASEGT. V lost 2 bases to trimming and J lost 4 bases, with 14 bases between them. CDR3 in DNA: TGTGCCAGCAGTGAAAAGCGTTGGCCTATCTATGGCTACACCTTC. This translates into CASSEKRWPIYGYTF.

This CDR3 reads CASSPPGQVIGYTF. In DNA form, the CDR3 reads TGTGCCAGCAGCCCCCCGGGACAGGTCATTGGCTACACCTTC. The V gene is TRBV9, the J gene TRBJ1-2, with 8 bases identical to TRBD1. This CDR3 comprises 14 residues. V dropped 4 bases and J dropped 7; count of bases not matched to a gene: 9. Germline CDR1 and CDR2: SGDLS and YYNGEE.

This CDR3 reads CASRFSGGAGTGELFF. CDR3 bases: TGTGCCAGCAGATTTAGCGGGGGGGCGGGCACCGGGGAGCTGTTTTTT. This chain joins TRBV27 and TRBJ2-2; TRBD2 matches at 11 bases. The germline CDR1 and CDR2 sequences are MNHEY and SMNVEV (reference sequence). This CDR3 comprises 16 residues. V lost 6 bases, J lost 4 bases, and 7 bases stayed unmatched.

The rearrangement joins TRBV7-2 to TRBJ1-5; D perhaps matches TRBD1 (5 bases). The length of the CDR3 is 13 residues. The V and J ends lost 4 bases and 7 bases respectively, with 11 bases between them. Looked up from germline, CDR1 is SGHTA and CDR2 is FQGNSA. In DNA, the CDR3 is TGTGCCAGCAGCTCGGATAGGGGCCAGCCCCAGCATTTT. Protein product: CASSSDRGQPQHF.

This CDR3 is CASSHERRGTEAFF. CDR3 in DNA: TGTGCCAGCAGCCACGAGAGGCGGGGTACTGAAGCTTTCTTT. The gene calls are TRBV3-1 (or the pseudogene TRBV3-2) and TRBJ1-1; D unclear. In germline, CDR1 is LGHDT, CDR2 YNNKEL (reference sequence). The CDR3 extends over 14 amino acids. V lost 3 bases and J 5 bases, leaving 13 bases between the germline ends.

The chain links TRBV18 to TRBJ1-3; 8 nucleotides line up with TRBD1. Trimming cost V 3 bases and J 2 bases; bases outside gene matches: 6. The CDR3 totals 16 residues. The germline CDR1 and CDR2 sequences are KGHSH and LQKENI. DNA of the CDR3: TGTGCCAGCTCACCTAGGACAGGGCAAACTGGAAACACCATATATTTT. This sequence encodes CASSPRTGQTGNTIYF.

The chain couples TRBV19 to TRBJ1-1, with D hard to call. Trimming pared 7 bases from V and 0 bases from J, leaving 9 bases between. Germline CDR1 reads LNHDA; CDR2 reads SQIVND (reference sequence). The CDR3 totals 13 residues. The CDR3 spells CASKDSMNTEAFF. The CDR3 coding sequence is TGTGCCAGTAAGGACTCTATGAACACTGAAGCTTTCTTT.

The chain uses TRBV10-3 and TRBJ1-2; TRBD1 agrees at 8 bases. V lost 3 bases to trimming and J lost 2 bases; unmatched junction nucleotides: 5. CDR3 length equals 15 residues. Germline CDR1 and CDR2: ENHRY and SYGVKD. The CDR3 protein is CAISDAGQGNYGYTF. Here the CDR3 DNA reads TGTGCCATCAGTGACGCCGGACAGGGAAACTATGGCTACACCTTC.